Listed below are T cell receptor beta chains from one sample, sequenced in a study of regulatory T cells in long-lasting Graves disease. Via MiXCR, TCRdb re-called the multiplex PCR reads, giving one row per CDR3 protein. The sample carries approximately 400,000 distinct CDR3 sequences, less than 25% recorded once. The sample here was peripheral blood mononuclear cells (PBMCs), taken when the disease was refractory, from a patient treated with antithyroid drugs. The source of these receptors is a female donor with Graves disease. CDR3s include the opening cysteine and the closing phenylalanine or tryptophan. Fields, in order: D gene, V gene, J gene, clone size, CDR3 length, CDR3 DNA, CDR3 protein. D genes are given only for firm matches. Clone size is not always given. Where it is, it says once, few, many or a class for expanded clones.

D gene: .; V gene: TRBV20-1; J gene: TRBJ2-7; clone size: many; CDR3 length: 13; CDR3 DNA: TGCAGTGCTAGTAGCAAGGGTCCCTACGAGCAGTACTTC; CDR3 protein: CSASSKGPYEQYF
D gene: .; V gene: TRBV19; J gene: TRBJ2-7; clone size: few; CDR3 length: 13; CDR3 DNA: TGTGCCAGTAGTATGAAGGGCGGGTACGAGCAGTACTTC; CDR3 protein: CASSMKGGYEQYF
D gene: .; V gene: TRBV19; J gene: TRBJ1-1; clone size: .; CDR3 length: 12; CDR3 DNA: TGTGCCAGTAGAGGGGAGAACACTGAAGCTTTCTTT; CDR3 protein: CASRGENTEAFF
D gene: .; V gene: TRBV10-3; J gene: TRBJ2-2; clone size: .; CDR3 length: 12; CDR3 DNA: TGTGCCATCAGTTTGGCGGTCGGGGAGCTGTTTTTT; CDR3 protein: CAISLAVGELFF
D gene: TRBD1; V gene: TRBV12-5; J gene: TRBJ2-7; clone size: many; CDR3 length: 16; CDR3 DNA: TGTGCTAGTGGCTCTACCGGGACAGGGTTCCACTACGAGCAGTACTTC; CDR3 protein: CASGSTGTGFHYEQYF
D gene: TRBD1; V gene: TRBV6-1; J gene: TRBJ2-7; clone size: many; CDR3 length: 19; CDR3 DNA: TGTGCCAGCAGTGAAGTCCCGAATGAACGGGACAGGAGATCCTACGAGCAGTACTTC; CDR3 protein: CASSEVPNERDRRSYEQYF
D gene: .; V gene: TRBV4-3; J gene: TRBJ2-2; clone size: once; CDR3 length: 15; CDR3 DNA: TGCGCCAGCAGCCAAGAGGCATGGAACACCGGGGAGCTGTTTTTT; CDR3 protein: CASSQEAWNTGELFF
D gene: .; V gene: TRBV7-2; J gene: TRBJ2-7; clone size: many; CDR3 length: 14; CDR3 DNA: TGTGCCAGCAGCTTAGATTCAGACTCCTACGAGCAGTACTTC; CDR3 protein: CASSLDSDSYEQYF
D gene: .; V gene: TRBV20-1; J gene: TRBJ2-3; clone size: few; CDR3 length: 13; CDR3 DNA: TGCAGTGCTAGAGACGAGGGGTTGAGTACGCAGTATTTT; CDR3 protein: CSARDEGLSTQYF
D gene: .; V gene: TRBV28; J gene: TRBJ1-1; clone size: many; CDR3 length: 16; CDR3 DNA: TGTGCCAGCAGTTATCAAGCAGGGGCACTTAACACTGAAGCTTTCTTT; CDR3 protein: CASSYQAGALNTEAFF
D gene: TRBD2; V gene: TRBV5-4; J gene: TRBJ2-7; clone size: .; CDR3 length: 18; CDR3 DNA: TGTGCCAGCAGCTCCTCCGGGACTAGCGGGACGTATGGCTACGAGCAGTACTTC; CDR3 protein: CASSSSGTSGTYGYEQYF
D gene: .; V gene: TRBV12-3/TRBV12-4; J gene: TRBJ2-5; clone size: many; CDR3 length: 14; CDR3 DNA: TGTGCCAGCAGTCCCGTTAGGACCGAAATGACCCAGTACTTC; CDR3 protein: CASSPVRTEMTQYF
D gene: .; V gene: TRBV7-8; J gene: TRBJ1-4; clone size: .; CDR3 length: 14; CDR3 DNA: TGTGCCAGCAGTCCGGGACACCTTTTTGAAAAACTGTTTTTT; CDR3 protein: CASSPGHLFEKLFF
D gene: TRBD1; V gene: TRBV13; J gene: TRBJ1-2; clone size: many; CDR3 length: 13; CDR3 DNA: TGTGCCAGCAGCCGAGACAGGGGATATGGCTACACCTTC; CDR3 protein: CASSRDRGYGYTF
D gene: .; V gene: TRBV19; J gene: TRBJ1-2; clone size: .; CDR3 length: 12; CDR3 DNA: TGTGCCGGTAGTATAGGAACCTATGGCTACACCTTC; CDR3 protein: CAGSIGTYGYTF
D gene: .; V gene: TRBV28; J gene: TRBJ2-7; clone size: few; CDR3 length: 15; CDR3 DNA: TGTGCCAGCAGTCCCCAAACCGGGACACTCTACGAGCAGTACTTC; CDR3 protein: CASSPQTGTLYEQYF
D gene: .; V gene: TRBV28; J gene: TRBJ2-7; clone size: many; CDR3 length: 11; CDR3 DNA: TGTGCCAGCAGTTTATCCTCTGGGCAGTACTTC; CDR3 protein: CASSLSSGQYF